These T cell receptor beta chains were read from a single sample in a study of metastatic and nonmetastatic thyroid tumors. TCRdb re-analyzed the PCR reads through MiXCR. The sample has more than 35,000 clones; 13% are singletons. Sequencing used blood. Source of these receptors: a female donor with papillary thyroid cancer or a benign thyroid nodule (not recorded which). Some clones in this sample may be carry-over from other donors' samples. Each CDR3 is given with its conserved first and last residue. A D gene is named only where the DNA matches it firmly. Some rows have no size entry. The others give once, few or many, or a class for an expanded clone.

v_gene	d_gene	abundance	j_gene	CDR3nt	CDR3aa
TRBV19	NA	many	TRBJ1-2	TGTGCCAGTAGTATAGGTCCCGGGGATGGCTACACCTTC	CASSIGPGDGYTF
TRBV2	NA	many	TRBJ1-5	TGTGCCAGCAGTCTCGGACAGAGCGGAAGGAGCAATCAGCCCCAGCATTTT	CASSLGQSGRSNQPQHF
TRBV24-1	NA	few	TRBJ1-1	TGTGCCACCAGTCAGGGCAGCATGAACACTGAAGCTTTCTTT	CATSQGSMNTEAFF
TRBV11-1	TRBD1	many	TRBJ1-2	TGTGCCAGCAGCTTATTAGTGACAGGGCTTAACTATGGCTACACCTTC	CASSLLVTGLNYGYTF
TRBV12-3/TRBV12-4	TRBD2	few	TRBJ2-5	TGTGCCAGCAAGTGGGGGGGCCAAGAGACCCAGTACTTC	CASKWGGQETQYF
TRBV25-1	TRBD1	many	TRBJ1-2	TGTGCCAGCAGTTCCTCGGGACAGGGCGACTATGGCTACACCTTC	CASSSSGQGDYGYTF
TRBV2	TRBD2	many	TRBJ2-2	TGTGCCAGCAGTTCGGGACTAGGGACCGGGGAGCTGTTTTTT	CASSSGLGTGELFF
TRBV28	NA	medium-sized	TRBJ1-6	TGTGCCACCATGGAGTTGGCACCAAGCCAGGGTGGCCTCCACTTT	CATMELAPSQGGLHF
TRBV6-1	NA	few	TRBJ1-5	TGTGCCAGCAGTGCCAGTGTATGGAGCAATCAGCCCCAGCATTTT	CASSASVWSNQPQHF
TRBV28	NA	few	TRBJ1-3	TGTGCCAGCAGTTCCCCAGGGGCGACGGGAGGAAACACCATATATTTT	CASSSPGATGGNTIYF
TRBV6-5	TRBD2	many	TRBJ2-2	TGTGCCAGCAGTTCACTCCCCTCCGGGAGGAATACCGGGGAGCTGTTTTTT	CASSSLPSGRNTGELFF
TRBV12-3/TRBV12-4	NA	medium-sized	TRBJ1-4	TGTGCCAGCAGTTTTACCGGGCCGATGGAAAAACTGTTTTTT	CASSFTGPMEKLFF
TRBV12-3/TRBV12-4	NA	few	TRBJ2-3	TGTGCCAGCAGTTTATCATCAGATACGCAGTATTTT	CASSLSSDTQYF
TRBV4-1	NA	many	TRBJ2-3	TGCGCCAGCAGCCAAGACATCTCCCTTGTAGATACGCAGTATTTT	CASSQDISLVDTQYF
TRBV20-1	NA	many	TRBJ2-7	TGCAGTGCTGGAGGGGGAGGAAACTCCTACGAGCAGTACTTC	CSAGGGGNSYEQYF
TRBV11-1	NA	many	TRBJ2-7	TGTGCCAGCAGCTTAGTGGTCGGACGGGGATGGGGCGACGAGCAGTACTTC	CASSLVVGRGWGDEQYF
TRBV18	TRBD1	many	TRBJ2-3	TGTGCCAGCTCACCACGGGACAGGGGATCAGATACGCAGTATTTT	CASSPRDRGSDTQYF
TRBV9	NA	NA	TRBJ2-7	TGTGCCAGCAGCGTAGTTCCCAGGGGCGAGCAGTACTTC	CASSVVPRGEQYF
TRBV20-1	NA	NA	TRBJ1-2	TGCAGTGCTAGGCGGACAGTCGCGGAGCCCCCTAACTATGGCTACACCTTC	CSARRTVAEPPNYGYTF
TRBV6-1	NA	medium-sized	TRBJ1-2	TGTGCCATCTCGATAGGGGCGAGCTATGGCTACACCTTC	CAISIGASYGYTF
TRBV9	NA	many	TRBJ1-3	TGTGCCAGCAGCAGGGAGACTGGAAACACCATATATTTT	CASSRETGNTIYF
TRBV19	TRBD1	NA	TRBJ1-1	TGTGCTAGTAAGGACAGGGGGTGGGCCGAAGCTTTCTTT	CASKDRGWAEAFF
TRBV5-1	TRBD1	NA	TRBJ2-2	TGCGCCAGCAGCTTGACATACGGGACAGGGGGCGCTTCTGGCACCGGGGAGCTGTTTTTT	CASSLTYGTGGASGTGELFF
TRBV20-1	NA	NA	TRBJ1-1	TGCAGTGCTAGATCGGGGAACACTGAAGCTTTCTTT	CSARSGNTEAFF
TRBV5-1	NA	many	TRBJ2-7	TGCGCCAGCAGCATTAAAAGAGTTGACGAGCAGTACTTC	CASSIKRVDEQYF
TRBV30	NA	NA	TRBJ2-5	TGTGCCTGGAACTCATTAACAGGAGAGACCCAGTACTTC	CAWNSLTGETQYF
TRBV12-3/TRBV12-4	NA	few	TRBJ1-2	TGTGCCAGCAGTTTGGGCCCGGACACGACGGGTGGCTACACCTTC	CASSLGPDTTGGYTF
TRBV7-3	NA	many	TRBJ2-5	TGTGCCAGCAGCTTAGGAGGGCGCAAGGGGGAGACCCAGTACTTC	CASSLGGRKGETQYF
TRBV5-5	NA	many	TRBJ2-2	TGTGCCAGCAGATGGGGACACAACACCGGGGAGCTGTTTTTT	CASRWGHNTGELFF
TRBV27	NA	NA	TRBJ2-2	TGTGCCAGCAGCCAGCAGGGAGCCCTCAGCACCGGGGAGCTGTTTTTT	CASSQQGALSTGELFF
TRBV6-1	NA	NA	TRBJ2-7	TGTGCCAGCAGCGCCTCGTCAGGGAGCAACGAGCAGTACTTC	CASSASSGSNEQYF
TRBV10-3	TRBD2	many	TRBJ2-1	TGTGCCATCAGTGCCCAGGGACTAGCGGGAGAGTCCTACAATGAGCAGTTCTTC	CAISAQGLAGESYNEQFF
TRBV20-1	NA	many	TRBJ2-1	TGCAGTGCTAGAGATACCCCGGGAGAAAGTGAGCAGTTCTTC	CSARDTPGESEQFF